This T cell receptor (beta chain) was identified in a study of blood T cell repertoires in COVID-19. Whole-study context: COVID-19 samples from acute and convalescent phases originated in the United States, Italy and Spain.

TCRdb's table, derived via immunoSEQ multiplex PCR, lists solely in-frame clones and lacks some. The table has some 120,000 clones, about 88% seen once; the top ten hold roughly 1.4%. V lost 4 bases, J lost 9 bases, and 2 bases stayed unmatched. The CDR3 is made up of 13 amino acids. The V gene's germline CDR1 is ENHRY and CDR2 SYGVKD. This clone was detected a few times. J is TRBJ2-3 and V is TRBV10-3, with 12 bases aligning to TRBD2. Sequenced input: peripheral blood. This receptor was obtained from a middle-aged man with acute or convalescent COVID-19. The CDR3: CAISGTSGTTQYF. CDR3 nucleotide sequence: TGTGCCATCAGTGGGACTAGCGGGACCACGCAGTATTTT.